What follows describes a single T cell receptor beta chain. Its antigen is not yet known. It has no much larger one-base neighbor in the sample; base qualities were not kept. The data originate from a study of T cell changes during pregnancy in multiple sclerosis (dated by TCRdb to between 2018 and 2021). About the full investigation: Changes in the T cell repertoire over the course of pregnancy were examined in this study in women with multiple sclerosis.

The library was obtained by the immunoSEQ multiplex PCR assay. In its TCRdb copy, this immuneACCESS table keeps in-frame sequences only and misses some clones. Where compared with another copy, unresolved V genes explain less than half of these, and the others have no known cause. Recorded for this sample are about 60,000 clones; over 95% of them occurred a single time. The ten largest clones capture roughly 2.3% of the sample. The input for sequencing was CD8+ T cells from peripheral blood mononuclear cells, taken after pregnancy. This receptor was taken from a female donor with multiple sclerosis, enrolled in a pregnancy study.

The bases are TGCGCCAGCAGCCAGAGTCCTAGCTCCTACAATGAGCAGTTCTTC. Translated, this is CASSQSPSSYNEQFF. Recombination joined TRBV4-1 with TRBJ2-1, with no reliable assignment of the D segment. Reading the germline V gene gives CDR1 MGHRA and CDR2 YSYEKL. V and J are truncated by 3 bases and 0 bases respectively, leaving an intervening sequence of 9 bases. Measured from the cysteine to the phenylalanine, the CDR3 is 15 residues long. Just CDR3 DNA is preserved here, 45 bases in frame from base 1.